The entry that follows covers one TCR beta chain sequence. Its antigen is not identified. This sample is drawn from a study of cytomegalovirus exposure and HLA in healthy donors. General observations from the study: Only CMV serostatus was available as immune exposure information. TCR beta V- and J-gene trimming, according to a later analysis, was linked to a missense DCLRE1C variant. It was taken for granted in presence/absence analyses that sequencing depth across donors was roughly uniform.

The PCR made use of 60 Vbeta and 13 Jbeta primers. The data were produced by immunoSEQ multiplex PCR, yet TCRdb's version contains in-frame clones alone and is incomplete. The profile shows tens of thousands of clones, roughly 84% of them singletons. The TCR comes from a woman between 50 and 59 years old in good health and CMV-seronegative. Specimen: PBMCs.

CDR3 amino acids: CAISESASGAPNTGELFF. Written as DNA, the CDR3 is TGTGCCATCAGTGAGTCTGCTAGCGGGGCGCCGAACACCGGGGAGCTGTTTTTT. V usage is TRBV10-3 and J usage is TRBJ2-2, with TRBD2 matching 9 bases. V lost 0 bases and J lost 0; bases outside the gene matches: 5. CDR1 is ENHRY and CDR2 is SYGVKD in the germline V gene. The CDR3 is 18 amino acids.